This TCR beta chain emerged from a study of blood T cells in healthy people across ages. The V and J ends lost 1 base and 6 bases, in that order; junction bases with no gene match: 11. The CDR3 has 18 amino acids. Germline V gene lookup returns CDR1 MNHEY and CDR2 SVGAGI. Using a J-beta primer mix together with a sample-barcoded 5' primer, a second PCR was run for about 6 to 11 cycles. Each cDNA molecule carried a tag from a template-switch adaptor that contained 12 random nucleotides. In TCRdb, the 5' RACE reads were re-called with MiXCR into one record per CDR3 protein. The profile shows approximately 900,000 distinct CDR3 sequences, roughly 48% of them singletons.

This TCR was sampled from a man aged 30 to 45 in good health. Source material: blood. The chain is built from TRBV6-5 and TRBJ2-1, with 11 positions matching TRBD2. The CDR3 protein is CASSYLTSGATRGNEQFF. Here the CDR3 DNA reads TGTGCCAGCAGTTACTTGACTAGCGGGGCTACTCGAGGCAATGAGCAGTTCTTC.